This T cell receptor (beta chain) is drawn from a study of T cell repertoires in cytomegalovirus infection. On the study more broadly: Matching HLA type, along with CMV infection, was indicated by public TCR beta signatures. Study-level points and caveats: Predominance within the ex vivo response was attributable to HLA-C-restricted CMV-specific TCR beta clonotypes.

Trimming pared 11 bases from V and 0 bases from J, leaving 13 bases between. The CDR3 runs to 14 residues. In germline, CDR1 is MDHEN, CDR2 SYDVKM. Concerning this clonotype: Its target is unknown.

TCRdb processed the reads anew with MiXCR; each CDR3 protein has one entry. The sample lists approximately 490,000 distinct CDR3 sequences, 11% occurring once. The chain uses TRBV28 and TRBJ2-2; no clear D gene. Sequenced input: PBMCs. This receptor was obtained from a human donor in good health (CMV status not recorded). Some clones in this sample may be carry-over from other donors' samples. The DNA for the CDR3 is TGTGCCTCGCGAAGGATTTCGAACACCGGGGAGCTGTTTTTT. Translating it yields CASRRISNTGELFF.